The sample holds many counts of the clone carrying this T cell receptor beta chain. The data were taken from a study of T cell repertoires in cytomegalovirus infection. V shed 4 bases, J shed 0 bases, and the junction held 8 bases outside the gene matches. CDR3 length equals 18 residues. In germline, CDR1 is MNHEY, CDR2 SVGAGI. TCRdb analysed the reads with MiXCR anew, one entry per CDR3 protein. This table holds 350,000 to 500,000 distinct CDR3 sequences, approximately 31% found once. Sequences were obtained from PBMCs. The gene calls are TRBV6-5 and TRBJ1-6, with TRBD1 matching over 8 bases. The receptor was isolated from a human donor in good health (CMV status not recorded). Some clones in this sample may be carry-over from other donors' samples. The CDR3 spells CASSFQGAPSSYNSPLHF. Here the CDR3 DNA reads TGTGCCAGCAGTTTTCAGGGGGCTCCCAGCTCCTATAATTCACCCCTCCACTTT.